This T cell receptor (beta chain) came from a study of cytomegalovirus exposure and HLA in healthy donors. The study's findings and limits: The classifier was said to identify cytomegalovirus status with high specificity and sensitivity.

On this clone itself: Its specificity is unknown.

The study ran its PCR with 60 Vbeta and 13 Jbeta primers. Profiled with immunoSEQ multiplex PCR; TCRdb holds only in-frame clones, not every one. Here the sample spans about 130,000 clones, 80% being singletons. CDR3 size: 17 residues. Germline CDR1 reads LNHDA; CDR2 reads SQIVND (reference sequence). V gave up 7 bases and J gave up 0 bases, with 19 bases separating them. The chain couples TRBV19 to TRBJ1-5; D remains unclear. What was sequenced was PBMCs. This TCR was sampled from a man in his thirties or forties in good health and CMV-seropositive. Written as DNA, the CDR3 is TGTGCCAGTAAAGCTAATGGGAGGGTAGTTAGCAATCAGCCCCAGCATTTT. Protein product: CASKANGRVVSNQPQHF.